This T cell receptor (beta chain) was recorded in a study of T-cell memory formation after mild COVID-19. TCRdb ran MiXCR on the 5' RACE reads and lists one entry per CDR3 protein. The sample has fewer than 700,000 distinct CDR3 sequences, roughly 17% seen once. The CDR3 contains 14 residues. V gave up 6 bases and J gave up 4 bases, with 16 bases separating them. Per germline, CDR1 SQVTM and CDR2 ANQGSEA. The sequencing sample was made of PBMCs or a T cell subset sorted from them (not recorded which). This receptor was taken from an adult woman who had mild COVID-19 (a few samples of this study predate the infection). Cell type and time point are not known. The J gene is TRBJ1-3, the V gene TRBV29-1; maybe TRBD1 (5 bases). This chain's CDR3 is CSVAGPPGGNTIYF. As DNA, the CDR3 is TGCAGCGTAGCCGGGCCCCCAGGGGGAAACACCATATATTTT.